These 14 T cell receptor beta chains share one sample of origin, sequenced in a study of T cells of healthy individuals. MiXCR was run by TCRdb on the 5' RACE reads, yielding one entry per CDR3 protein. This repertoire shows tens of thousands of distinct CDR3 sequences, roughly 5% found once; its top ten account for roughly 7.1%. These receptors were obtained from a female donor in good health.

This clonotype was counted ten times or more. V and J are TRBV30 and TRBJ2-7; 8 bases map to TRBD2. Germline V CDR1 and CDR2: GTSNPN, SVGIG (reference sequence). The CDR3 sequence is 16 residues long. With V trimmed by 1 base and J by 0 bases, 8 bases remained unmatched. The CDR3 DNA is TGTGCCTGGAGTGGACTAGCGTTTAGGAGCTCCTACGAGCAGTACTTC. Protein sequence: CAWSGLAFRSSYEQYF.

The CDR3: CASSLLIAGDTQYF. The CDR3 nucleotides are TGTGCCAGCAGCTTACTGATAGCGGGAGATACGCAGTATTTT. The chain couples TRBV7-8 to TRBJ2-3; 7 nucleotides line up with TRBD2. This CDR3 spans 14 amino acids. Germline lookup yields CDR1 SGHVS and CDR2 FQNEAQ. J was trimmed by 5 bases and V by 2 bases; bases with no gene match: 4.

Regarding this clonotype: A much larger clonotype is one base distant, so this may be a read error. The chain uses TRBV20-1 and TRBJ2-5, with 11 bases identical to TRBD2. This CDR3 is built from 15 residues. V dropped 5 bases and J dropped 5; count of bases not matched to a gene: 10. The germline V gene has CDR1 DFQATT and CDR2 SNEGSKA (reference sequence). The CDR3 DNA sequence: TGCAGTGCTCATTTTAGCGGGAGGGTCGGGGAGACCCAGTACTTC. This gives the protein CSAHFSGRVGETQYF.

This clonotype turned up a few times. The gene calls are TRBV6-2 or TRBV6-3 and TRBJ1-5; D not certain. This CDR3 is built from 12 residues. Trimming removed 5 bases at V and 15 bases at J, with 17 bases between. Germline V gives CDR1 MNHEY, CDR2 SVGEGT. The CDR3 spells CASSTLAEAVHF. Here the CDR3 DNA reads TGTGCCAGCAGTACGCTAGCGGAGGCGGTGCATTTT.

This clonotype was seen many times. V usage is TRBV5-1 and J usage is TRBJ2-7, with 12 nucleotides matching TRBD2. Germline lookup yields CDR1 SGHRS and CDR2 YFSETQ. The CDR3 has 18 residues. The V and J ends lost 4 bases and 3 bases, in that order; junction bases with no gene match: 14. The CDR3 is CASSHERGLAGLNYEQYF. The CDR3 coding sequence is TGCGCCAGCAGCCACGAACGTGGACTAGCGGGGTTGAACTACGAGCAGTACTTC. The complete variable domain, with remaining parts taken from reference TRBV5-1 and TRBJ2-7, reads KAGVTQTPRYLIKTRGQQVTLSCSPISGHRSVSWYQQTPGQGLQFLFEYFSETQRNKGNFPGRFSGRQFSNSRSEMNVSTLELGDSALYLCASSHERGLAGLNYEQYFGPGTRLTVT.

This clonotype has a count of ten or more. CDR3 bases: TGTGCCAGCAGCCTGGACGGTTATGGCTACACCTTC. It codes for CASSLDGYGYTF. This chain connects TRBV9 to TRBJ1-2, with D uncertain. The CDR3 totals 12 residues. Trimming cost V 4 bases and J 5 bases, with 9 bases left between them. The germline CDR1 and CDR2 sequences are SGDLS and YYNGEE. Using reference TRBV9 and TRBJ1-2 for the parts outside the CDR3, the full variable domain is DSGVTQTPKHLITATGQRVTLRCSPRSGDLSVYWYQQSLDQGLQFLIQYYNGEERAKGNILERFSAQQFPDLHSELNLSSLELGDSALYFCASSLDGYGYTFGSGTRLTVV.

The table lists this clonotype with a few counts. V usage is TRBV5-8 and J usage is TRBJ1-1, with 7 positions matching TRBD1. V dropped 7 bases and J dropped 8; count of bases not matched to a gene: 14. CDR1 is SGHTS, CDR2 YDEGEE, per germline. The CDR3 covers 14 residues. The CDR3 sequence is CASGLDRPPWEAFF. The DNA of the CDR3 is TGTGCCAGCGGGCTGGACAGGCCTCCCTGGGAAGCTTTCTTT.

The chain links TRBV29-1 to TRBJ2-1; weak D call: TRBD2 (6 bases). V was trimmed by 7 bases and J by 5 bases, leaving 18 bases between them. The CDR3 loop spans 14 amino acids. Germline-derived CDR1 and CDR2 are SQVTM and ANQGSEA. CDR3 region: CSGAPGSRNNEQFF. CDR3 in DNA: TGCAGCGGTGCTCCCGGGAGCAGAAACAATGAGCAGTTCTTC.

This clonotype was observed a handful of times. This sequence joins TRBV5-4 and TRBJ1-4; D gene uncertain. Germline CDR1 and CDR2: SGHNT and YYREEE (reference sequence). The germline V and J ends were trimmed by 4 bases and 6 bases, with 10 bases remaining between them. The CDR3 totals 13 residues. CDR3 amino acids: CASSVDEYEKLFF. The CDR3 coding sequence is TGTGCCAGCAGCGTTGACGAGTATGAAAAACTGTTTTTT.

In this sample, this clonotype turned up many times. Here the CDR3 reads CSVDLAGGSYNEQFF. The DNA of the CDR3 is TGCAGCGTTGACCTAGCGGGAGGCTCCTACAATGAGCAGTTCTTC. The chain couples TRBV29-1 to TRBJ2-1, with TRBD2 identical over 11 bases. V lost 3 bases, J lost 0 bases, and 1 base stayed unmatched. Germline V gene data show CDR1 as SQVTM and CDR2 as ANQGSEA. The CDR3 length is 15 residues.

This clonotype was observed at least ten times. V is TRBV18 and J is TRBJ2-7; 7 bases are a match to TRBD1. V was pared by 4 bases and J by 6 bases, with 9 bases of the junction left unmatched. This CDR3 has 14 residues. Germline assignment: CDR1 KGHSH and CDR2 LQKENI. This chain's CDR3 is CASSRDSPPFEQYF. Written as DNA, the CDR3 is TGTGCCAGCTCACGGGACAGCCCTCCGTTCGAGCAGTACTTC.

The V call is TRBV4-2, the J call TRBJ1-2; D unclear. The CDR3 spans 15 residues. Germline V gene sequence: CDR1 LGHNA, CDR2 YNFKEQ. Between the trimmed V and J ends, which lost 0 bases and 2 bases, there was a span of 10 bases. This chain's CDR3 is CASSQDRNPNYGYTF. The CDR3 region has the DNA TGTGCCAGCAGCCAAGATAGAAATCCCAACTATGGCTACACCTTC.

This clonotype was recorded at least ten times. This chain links TRBV3-1 with TRBJ2-4; D unresolved. The CDR3 loop spans 15 amino acids. Germline CDR1 reads LGHDT; CDR2 reads YNNKEL (reference sequence). V was pared by 0 bases and J by 0 bases, with 6 bases between. The CDR3 protein is CASSQDRLAKNIQYF. CDR3 sequence (DNA): TGTGCCAGCAGCCAAGATCGGTTAGCCAAAAACATTCAGTACTTC. The complete variable domain, with remaining parts taken from reference TRBV3-1 and TRBJ2-4, reads DTAVSQTPKYLVTQMGNDKSIKCEQNLGHDTMYWYKQDSKKFLKIMFSYNNKELIINETVPNRFSPKSPDKAHLNLHINSLELGDSAVYFCASSQDRLAKNIQYFGAGTRLSVL.

This clonotype was detected many times. The V call is TRBV20-1, the J call TRBJ2-2, with D possibly matching TRBD2 (5 bases). CDR3 length equals 13 residues. Germline values: CDR1 DFQATT, CDR2 SNEGSKA (reference sequence). Trimming stripped 6 bases from V and 1 base from J, with 9 bases between. The CDR3 nucleotides read TGCAGTGCCCTGCGGGTGAACACCGGGGAGCTGTTTTTT. Its protein is CSALRVNTGELFF.